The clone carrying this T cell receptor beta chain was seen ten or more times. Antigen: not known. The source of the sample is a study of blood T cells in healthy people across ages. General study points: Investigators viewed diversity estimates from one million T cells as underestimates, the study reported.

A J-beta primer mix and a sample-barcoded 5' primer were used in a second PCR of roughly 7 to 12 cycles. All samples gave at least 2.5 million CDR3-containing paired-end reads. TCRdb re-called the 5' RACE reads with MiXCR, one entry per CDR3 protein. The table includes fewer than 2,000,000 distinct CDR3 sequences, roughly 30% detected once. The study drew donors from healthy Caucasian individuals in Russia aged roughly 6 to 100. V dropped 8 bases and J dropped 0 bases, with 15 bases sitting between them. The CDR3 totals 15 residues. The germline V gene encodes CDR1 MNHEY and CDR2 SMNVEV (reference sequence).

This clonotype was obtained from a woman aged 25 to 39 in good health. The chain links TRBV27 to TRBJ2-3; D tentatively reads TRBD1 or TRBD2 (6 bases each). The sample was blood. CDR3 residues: CASAGSGASTDTQYF. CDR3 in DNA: TGTGCCAGCGCCGGATCGGGGGCTAGCACAGATACGCAGTATTTT.